Presented here are 27 T cell receptor beta chains from one specimen sequenced in a study of cytomegalovirus exposure and HLA in healthy donors. Vbeta (60) and Jbeta (13) primers were used in the PCR. Some clones are missing from TCRdb's copy, which holds only in-frame ones; the method was immunoSEQ multiplex PCR. The table shows about 140,000 clones, with roughly three quarters occurring only once. Sequencing was carried out using PBMCs. Source of these receptors: a man aged 18 to 35 in good health and CMV-seronegative.

The chain joins TRBV10-3 to TRBJ1-3; D gene ambiguous. The CDR3 length is 17 residues. CDR1 is ENHRY, CDR2 SYGVKD, per germline. V was pared by 4 bases and J by 2 bases, with 18 bases between. The CDR3 DNA sequence: TGTGCCATCAGTGTGGAGTGGCGAAACCTGGCTGGAAACACCATATATTTT. Translating gives CAISVEWRNLAGNTIYF.

The chain links TRBV30 to TRBJ2-2; D remains ambiguous. The CDR3 loop spans 13 amino acids. Germline loops: CDR1 GTSNPN, CDR2 SVGIG (reference sequence). Trimming stripped 3 bases from V and 5 bases from J, with 10 bases between. CDR3 sequence: CAWRRPRTGELFF. The CDR3 DNA reads as TGTGCCTGGAGACGACCGAGGACCGGGGAGCTGTTTTTT.

The genes are TRBV23-1 and TRBJ1-4; 7 bases fit TRBD1. TRBV23-1 is identified as an open reading frame with a role that is uncertain. J lost 5 bases, V lost 9 bases, and 6 bases had no gene match. The CDR3 length is 13 residues. CDR3 in amino acids: CARNRGANEKLFF. CDR3 coding DNA: TGCGCCAGGAACAGGGGAGCGAATGAAAAACTGTTTTTT.

The chain combines TRBV4-3 with TRBJ2-7; 10 bases agree with TRBD1. CDR3 length: 16 residues. Germline CDR1 and CDR2: LGHNA and YSLEER. J gave up 7 bases and V 0 bases, and 9 bases lay outside the gene matches. This chain's CDR3 is CASSQDRTDRGWEQYF. For the CDR3, the DNA is TGCGCCAGCAGCCAAGATCGAACGGACAGGGGGTGGGAGCAGTACTTC.

This sequence joins TRBV7-2 and TRBJ1-2; D is unclear. Between the trimmed V and J ends, which lost 2 bases and 2 bases, there was a span of 12 bases. This CDR3 contains 15 residues. CDR1 is SGHTA, CDR2 FQGNSA, per germline. The CDR3 protein is CASSLFGSPNYGYTF. CDR3 DNA sequence: TGTGCCAGCAGCTTATTTGGCTCTCCCAACTATGGCTACACCTTC.

This clone was seen only a few times. The V gene is TRBV28, the J gene TRBJ2-5; possibly TRBD2 for D (5 bases). Germline V gene data show CDR1 as MDHEN and CDR2 as SYDVKM. The CDR3 is 15 amino acids. Trimming stripped 5 bases from V and 0 bases from J, with 13 bases between. CDR3 in DNA: TGTGCCAGCAGTCAACGGACTGTGTACCAAGAGACCCAGTACTTC. The encoded protein is CASSQRTVYQETQYF.

This rearrangement joins TRBV29-1 to TRBJ2-7; 7 nucleotides agree with TRBD1. This CDR3 is built from 15 residues. V shed 3 bases and J 3 bases; nucleotides not matched to a gene: 11. Germline lookup yields CDR1 SQVTM and CDR2 ANQGSEA. The CDR3 region has the DNA TGCAGCGTTGATAACTTACAGGGGAGACTCTACGAGCAGTACTTC. Protein product: CSVDNLQGRLYEQYF.

The chain employs TRBV9 and TRBJ2-2; 8 bases agree with TRBD1. The length of the CDR3 is 14 residues. Per germline, CDR1 SGDLS and CDR2 YYNGEE. Trimming took 7 bases from V and 2 from J; bases not matched to a gene: 4. The CDR3 spells CASQDRGNTGELFF. The CDR3 coding sequence is TGTGCCAGCCAAGACAGGGGTAACACCGGGGAGCTGTTTTTT.

J is TRBJ2-1 and V is TRBV11-3; TRBD2 might be the D (7 bases). The CDR3 contains 15 residues. Trimming removed 1 base at V and 8 bases at J, with 15 bases between. Germline CDR1 and CDR2: SGHNT and YENEEA. The CDR3 loop is CASSLGGGPRDEQFF. In DNA, the CDR3 is TGTGCCAGCAGCTTAGGCGGGGGCCCAAGGGATGAGCAGTTCTTC.

The V call is TRBV5-1, the J call TRBJ2-5, with D perhaps TRBD2 (6 bases). Trimming cost V 4 bases and J 1 base, with 11 bases left between them. The CDR3 length is 14 residues. CDR1 and CDR2 (germline): SGHRS, YFSETQ. The CDR3 sequence is CASSPGGAQETQYF. DNA for the CDR3: TGCGCCAGCAGCCCGGGCGGGGCCCAAGAGACCCAGTACTTC.

The chain couples TRBV27 to TRBJ1-2; maybe TRBD1 (5 bases). Germline CDR1 is MNHEY and CDR2 is SMNVEV (reference sequence). This CDR3 is 11 amino acids long. Trimming left V 10 bases short and J 6 bases short, with 12 bases between. The CDR3 sequence is CAIYGGNGYTF. The CDR3 DNA is TGTGCCATCTACGGGGGGAATGGCTACACCTTC.

The chain is built from TRBV5-1 and TRBJ1-4; 9 nucleotides match TRBD1. The germline CDR1 and CDR2 sequences are SGHRS and YFSETQ. J lost 7 bases, V lost 3 bases, and 4 bases had no gene match. This CDR3 has 14 amino acids. CDR3 sequence (DNA): TGCGCCAGCAGCTGGGGACAGGGAGGTGAAAAACTGTTTTTT. Amino acid sequence: CASSWGQGGEKLFF.

This sequence joins TRBV19 and TRBJ1-1, with D perhaps TRBD1 (6 bases). V was clipped by 0 bases and J by 0 bases, with 17 bases between them. The germline V gene has CDR1 LNHDA and CDR2 SQIVND (reference sequence). The CDR3 runs 18 residues. CDR3 sequence reads: CASSIDALIRTVNTEAFF. The CDR3 bases are TGTGCCAGTAGTATAGATGCCCTTATTAGGACAGTGAACACTGAAGCTTTCTTT.

The chain is built from TRBV2 and TRBJ1-5; D call uncertain. Trimming cost V 5 bases and J 11 bases, with 16 bases left between them. The CDR3 covers 13 residues. Germline CDR1 is SNHLY and CDR2 is FYNNEI. The DNA for the CDR3 is TGTGCCAGCAGTTTTAACGCAGGCTCGGCCCAGCATTTT. Translation: CASSFNAGSAQHF.

This clone was seen only a few times. V gene TRBV2 combines with J gene TRBJ1-6; D call uncertain. The CDR3 length is 13 residues. Trimming shortened V by 11 bases and J by 7 bases, and 15 bases separated the two germline ends. Per germline, CDR1 SNHLY and CDR2 FYNNEI. The CDR3 sequence: CARGRGRNSPLHF. CDR3 DNA: TGTGCCCGAGGCCGGGGAAGAAATTCACCCCTCCACTTT.

The sample holds a few counts of this clone. The chain links TRBV9 to TRBJ2-4; D is unclear. CDR1 and CDR2 (germline): SGDLS, YYNGEE. Trimming shortened V by 4 bases and J by 7 bases, and 15 bases separated the two germline ends. The CDR3 loop spans 14 amino acids. The CDR3 region has the DNA TGTGCCAGCAGCCCCCCCAATAGTCGGAACATTCAGTACTTC. Protein sequence: CASSPPNSRNIQYF.

The gene calls are TRBV25-1 and TRBJ2-5, with D possibly matching TRBD1 (6 bases). CDR1 and CDR2 from the germline V gene are MGHDK and SYGVNS. The germline V and J ends were trimmed by 6 bases and 2 bases, with 13 bases remaining between them. The CDR3 sequence is 14 residues long. Here the CDR3 DNA reads TGTGCCAGCAGGAGACAGGAGACGCAAGAGACCCAGTACTTC. Translating gives CASRRQETQETQYF.

The CDR3 loop reads CASSCRRRGNLSNYGYTF. The DNA of the CDR3 is TGTGCCAGCAGCTGCCGGAGGCGGGGGAACCTATCTAACTATGGCTACACCTTC. The chain recombines TRBV21-1 with TRBJ1-2. TRBV21-1 is a recognized pseudogene. CDR3 length equals 18 residues.

The chain carries TRBV25-1 and TRBJ1-4; no reliable D call. The CDR3 runs to 14 residues. Trimming removed 4 bases from V and 4 bases from J, with 10 bases in between. Germline loops: CDR1 MGHDK, CDR2 SYGVNS. Here the CDR3 reads CASSAGYYNEKLFF. In DNA, the CDR3 is TGTGCCAGCAGTGCTGGGTACTATAATGAAAAACTGTTTTTT.

The J gene is TRBJ1-2, the V gene TRBV5-4; D not certain. The germline gives CDR1 SGHNT, CDR2 YYREEE (reference sequence). This CDR3 has 14 amino acids. V was cut by 4 bases and J by 4 bases, with 14 bases left in between. The CDR3 here is CASSPPGAAYGYTF. The CDR3 DNA is TGTGCCAGCAGCCCACCAGGTGCTGCCTATGGCTACACCTTC.

The count of this clone is one. The V and J genes are TRBV11-2 and TRBJ1-3, with 7 bases identical to TRBD1. With 0 bases clipped from V and 0 bases from J, the junction kept 5 bases outside the gene matches. CDR3 length equals 17 residues. CDR1 and CDR2 from the germline V gene are SGHAT and FQNNGV. The CDR3 DNA is TGTGCCAGCAGCTTAGAAGCCGGGACAGACTCTGGAAACACCATATATTTT. Its translation is CASSLEAGTDSGNTIYF.

J is TRBJ1-1 and V is TRBV5-4, with D perhaps TRBD1 (6 bases). V shed 1 base and J shed 0 bases, with 22 bases lying between them. This CDR3 is built from 19 residues. CDR1 SGHNT and CDR2 YYREEE come from the germline V gene (reference sequence). This CDR3 is CASSLFVLTGFIMNTEAFF. CDR3 in DNA: TGTGCCAGCAGCTTGTTCGTTTTAACAGGGTTCATCATGAACACTGAAGCTTTCTTT.

V usage is TRBV21-1 and J usage is TRBJ2-1; the DNA was not used to check the table's D call, TRBD2. TRBV21-1 is labeled a pseudogene. There are 17 residues in the CDR3. The DNA of the CDR3 is TGTGCCAGCAGCAAAGTAACTAGCGGGGGGCCCTACAATGAGCAGTTCTTC. Its translation: CASSKVTSGGPYNEQFF.

The gene calls are TRBV25-1 and TRBJ2-7; TRBD1 matches at 7 bases. The CDR3 covers 13 residues. V was clipped by 2 bases and J by 4 bases; unmatched bases: 2. Germline CDR1 is MGHDK and CDR2 is SYGVNS. The CDR3: CASSELGQYEQYF. Here the CDR3 DNA reads TGTGCCAGCAGTGAACTGGGACAGTACGAGCAGTACTTC.

The chain links TRBV5-1 to TRBJ2-7; the D is unclear. Germline V CDR1 and CDR2: SGHRS, YFSETQ. The CDR3 is made up of 14 amino acids. Trimming cost V 3 bases and J 1 base, with 11 bases left between them. The CDR3 loop is CASSSAQQSYEQYF. The CDR3 DNA follows: TGCGCCAGCAGCTCGGCACAGCAATCCTACGAGCAGTACTTC.

The gene calls are TRBV13 and TRBJ1-2; D is possibly TRBD1 (6 bases). The CDR3 runs to 16 residues. CDR1 and CDR2 from the germline V gene are PRHDT and FYEKMQ (reference sequence). Trimming left V 5 bases short and J 4 bases short, with 20 bases between. The CDR3 sequence: CASSPPWTDLRYGYTF. The CDR3 DNA follows: TGTGCCAGCAGCCCACCTTGGACAGACCTTCGCTATGGCTACACCTTC.

On this clone itself: This sample also contains other DNA sequences that code for the same CDR3. The rearrangement joins TRBV18 to TRBJ1-1; D is unresolved. The V gene's germline CDR1 is KGHSH and CDR2 LQKENI. The V gene lost 2 bases and the J gene lost 2 bases, with 6 bases spanning the gap. The CDR3 is 13 amino acids. The CDR3 region has the DNA TGTGCCAGCTCACCAACGGTTAACACTGAAGCTTTCTTT. As protein: CASSPTVNTEAFF.